Included here is one T cell receptor beta chain sequence, with context. Its antigen is not identified. The targeted sequencing depth was 1 in 200,000 to 1 in 1 million T cells. Measured with immunoSEQ multiplex PCR; TCRdb has only the in-frame clones, and not every one. The table shows some 200,000 clones, with around 70% occurring only once. This record belongs to a study of cytotoxic CD8 clonotypes in ibrutinib-treated CLL. Study-wide context: Following treatment for a median about 13 months, range 6 to 36, response samples were then taken. Study-level findings and limits: Contraction or stability on treatment characterized the public clonotypes, which were uncommon.

Sequencing used PBMCs, obtained after 12 months of ibrutinib treatment. The TCR originated in a human donor with chronic lymphocytic leukemia.

The CDR3 nucleotides are TGTGCCAGCAGCTTAGTGGGCTCTCTTAGCAATCAGCCCCAGCATTTT. It is translated as CASSLVGSLSNQPQHF. J is TRBJ1-5 and V is TRBV7-2; D is ambiguous. The CDR3 covers 16 residues. CDR1 is SGHTA and CDR2 is FQGNSA in the germline V gene. Trimming stripped 1 base from V and 0 bases from J, with 10 bases between.